Following are 24 T cell receptor beta chains from one sample sequenced in a study of blood T cell repertoires in COVID-19. This table comes from immunoSEQ multiplex PCR, and its TCRdb copy is limited to in-frame clones, with some not included. Among some 310,000 clones listed, roughly 90% were seen once. Material for sequencing was peripheral blood. These receptors were obtained from a woman in her twenties or thirties with COVID-19, enrolled during active disease.

The genes are TRBV5-6 and TRBJ2-2, with TRBD1 matching 8 bases. This CDR3 contains 15 residues. With V trimmed by 0 bases and J by 3 bases, 1 base remained unmatched. Germline V gene sequence: CDR1 SGHDT, CDR2 YYEEEE. In nucleotides, the CDR3 is TGTGCCAGCAGCTTGGACAGGGGGGACACCGGGGAGCTGTTTTTT. Translation: CASSLDRGDTGELFF.

In DNA, the CDR3 is TGTGCCACTAACAGGGGAGGCGGCACTGAAGCTTTCTTT. This sequence encodes CATNRGGGTEAFF. The V gene is TRBV6-5, the J gene TRBJ1-1, with 7 bases aligning to TRBD1. Germline V gene data show CDR1 as MNHEY and CDR2 as SVGAGI. The CDR3 spans 13 residues. V shed 10 bases and J 4 bases; nucleotides not matched to a gene: 9.

The chain is built from TRBV7-9 and TRBJ1-2, with 7 bases fitting TRBD1. Germline CDR1 reads SEHNR; CDR2 reads FQNEAQ (reference sequence). Trimming cost V 0 bases and J 3 bases; bases outside gene matches: 10. The CDR3 has 17 residues. DNA for the CDR3: TGTGCCAGCAGCTTAGCGATTTCGAGGGGGCAAGACTATGGCTACACCTTC. Protein product: CASSLAISRGQDYGYTF. Drawing the rest from reference TRBV7-9 and TRBJ1-2, the complete variable domain is DTGVSQNPRHKITKRGQNVTFRCDPISEHNRLYWYRQTLGQGPEFLTYFQNEAQLEKSRLLSDRFSAERPKGSFSTLEIQRTEQGDSAMYLCASSLAISRGQDYGYTFGSGTRLTVV.

The rearrangement joins TRBV14 to TRBJ2-1, with 7 positions matching TRBD2. This CDR3 region has 12 residues. Unmatched junction bases numbered 9, after V lost 5 bases and J lost 14 bases. Germline V lookup: CDR1 SGHDN, CDR2 FVKESK. DNA of the CDR3: TGTGCCAGCAGCAATCAAGCGGGAACGAAGTTCTTC. Amino acids: CASSNQAGTKFF. Full variable domain (rest looked up from reference TRBV14 and TRBJ2-1): EAGVTQFPSHSVIEKGQTVTLRCDPISGHDNLYWYRRVMGKEIKFLLHFVKESKQDESGMPNNRFLAERTGGTYSTLKVQPAELEDSGVYFCASSNQAGTKFFGPGTRLTVL.

V is TRBV27 and J is TRBJ2-1; 12 nucleotides match TRBD2. Germline loops: CDR1 MNHEY, CDR2 SMNVEV (reference sequence). This CDR3 spans 17 amino acids. Trimming removed 2 bases from V and 5 bases from J; junction bases left unmatched: 7. CDR3: CASSLPFLAGGDNEQFF. CDR3 nucleotide sequence: TGTGCCAGCAGTTTACCCTTCCTAGCGGGAGGGGACAATGAGCAGTTCTTC.

This clone has just a few counts. The chain recombines TRBV15 with TRBJ2-6, with 9 bases aligning to TRBD1. The CDR3 loop spans 16 amino acids. Germline values: CDR1 LNHNV, CDR2 YYDKDF (reference sequence). V shed 1 base, J shed 4 bases, and the junction held 2 bases outside the gene matches. Here the CDR3 reads CATSRAGTGGANVLTF. The CDR3 region has the DNA TGTGCCACCAGCAGAGCCGGGACAGGGGGGGCCAACGTCCTGACTTTC.

This sequence joins TRBV7-9 and TRBJ2-7, with D tentatively TRBD2 (6 bases). V lost 3 bases and J 4 bases, leaving 10 bases between the germline ends. The CDR3 covers 13 residues. The germline V gene has CDR1 SEHNR and CDR2 FQNEAQ (reference sequence). CDR3 bases: TGTGCCAGCAGCTTGGCGGAGGGATACGAGCAGTACTTC. Residues: CASSLAEGYEQYF. The whole variable domain, filled in from reference TRBV7-9 and TRBJ2-7, reads DTGVSQNPRHKITKRGQNVTFRCDPISEHNRLYWYRQTLGQGPEFLTYFQNEAQLEKSRLLSDRFSAERPKGSFSTLEIQRTEQGDSAMYLCASSLAEGYEQYFGPGTRLTVT.

J is TRBJ2-6 and V is TRBV7-2, with 8 positions matching TRBD2. This CDR3 has 19 residues. Trimming at V came to 0 bases and at J to 0 bases, leaving 7 bases not matched to a gene. CDR1 and CDR2 (germline): SGHTA, FQGNSA. CDR3 loop: CASSLAGSGTFSGANVLTF. CDR3 bases: TGTGCCAGCAGCTTAGCGGGTAGCGGGACCTTCTCTGGGGCCAACGTCCTGACTTTC. The full variable domain, in which reference TRBV7-2 and TRBJ2-6 provide the parts outside the CDR3, is GAGVSQSPSNKVTEKGKDVELRCDPISGHTALYWYRQSLGQGLEFLIYFQGNSAPDKSGLPSDRFSAERTGGSVSTLTIQRTQQEDSAVYLCASSLAGSGTFSGANVLTFGAGSRLTVL.

This chain uses TRBV27 with TRBJ1-1, with D unresolved. Germline CDR1 is MNHEY and CDR2 is SMNVEV (reference sequence). Trimming left V 4 bases short and J 1 base short, with 7 bases between. The CDR3 runs 13 residues. CDR3 sequence (DNA): TGTGCCAGCAGTTACAGCAAGAACACTGAAGCTTTCTTT. This sequence encodes CASSYSKNTEAFF.

The chain uses TRBV28 and TRBJ2-7; D is uncertain. CDR1 and CDR2 (germline): MDHEN, SYDVKM. With 5 bases removed from V and 3 bases from J, the gap between germline ends came to 5 bases. The CDR3 covers 11 residues. CDR3 coding DNA: TGTGCCAGCAGTGTAAACTACGAGCAGTACTTC. Residues: CASSVNYEQYF.

The rearrangement joins TRBV10-3 to TRBJ2-3; TRBD2 agrees at 12 bases. Germline CDR1 ENHRY, CDR2 SYGVKD. The trim removed 0 bases at V and 4 bases at J, leaving 14 bases unmatched. The CDR3 has 20 residues. The CDR3 loop reads CAISESEGLAGPYGADTQYF. CDR3 nucleotide sequence: TGTGCCATCAGTGAGTCTGAAGGACTAGCGGGGCCCTACGGGGCAGATACGCAGTATTTT.

The chain's CDR3 is CASSEDPVMNTEAFF. The CDR3 region has the DNA TGTGCCAGCAGTGAAGATCCGGTCATGAACACTGAAGCTTTCTTT. This sequence joins TRBV6-1 and TRBJ1-1; D is unresolved. Deletions cut 1 base from V and 0 bases from J, with 9 bases between. CDR1 is MNHNS, CDR2 SASEGT, per germline. The length of the CDR3 is 15 residues.

As DNA, the CDR3 is TGTGCCAGCAGCCCCCTGTCGGGGGGAGCTGAAGCTTTCTTT. The encoded protein is CASSPLSGGAEAFF. The chain combines TRBV11-2 with TRBJ1-1; D is perhaps TRBD1 (5 bases). V was shortened by 5 bases and J by 6 bases, with 16 bases between the two germline ends. Looked up from germline, CDR1 is SGHAT and CDR2 is FQNNGV. The CDR3 extends over 14 amino acids.

The chain combines TRBV6-1 with TRBJ1-4, with D hard to call. This CDR3 is built from 13 residues. Germline V gene sequence: CDR1 MNHNS, CDR2 SASEGT. Trimming pared 2 bases from V and 2 bases from J, leaving 3 bases between. The CDR3 DNA reads TGTGCCAGCAGTGAACAGACTAATGAAAAACTGTTTTTT. Protein product: CASSEQTNEKLFF.

V gene TRBV29-1 combines with J gene TRBJ2-3, with TRBD1 matching 10 bases. This CDR3 has 13 residues. Germline CDR1 reads SQVTM; CDR2 reads ANQGSEA. DNA of the CDR3: TGCGGTACTAGACAGGGGGCCACAGATACGCAGTATTTT. Amino acid sequence: CGTRQGATDTQYF.

This chain links TRBV5-4 with TRBJ2-7; a possible D gene is TRBD2 (6 bases). The CDR3 extends over 12 amino acids. From germline, CDR1 is SGHNT and CDR2 YYREEE (reference sequence). V was pared by 4 bases and J by 7 bases, with 12 bases between. DNA for the CDR3: TGTGCCAGCAGCAGGGGCGGAGGGGAGCAGTACTTC. Translation: CASSRGGGEQYF.

This chain links TRBV21-1 with TRBJ2-1; TRBD2, the D gene given by the table, was not confirmed from the DNA. TRBV21-1 represents a pseudogene. This CDR3 is built from 14 residues. CDR3 amino acids: CASSKALAGNEQFF. CDR3 sequence (DNA): TGTGCCAGCAGCAAAGCGCTAGCGGGTAATGAGCAGTTCTTC.

V is TRBV5-8 and J is TRBJ2-2; TRBD2 aligns across 14 bases. Trimming took 0 bases from V and 8 from J; bases not matched to a gene: 6. This CDR3 is built from 17 residues. The V gene's germline CDR1 is SGHTS and CDR2 YDEGEE. CDR3 region: CASSLAAGLAGAGELFF. CDR3 coding DNA: TGTGCCAGCAGCTTGGCCGCGGGACTAGCGGGAGCTGGGGAGCTGTTTTTT.

This sequence joins TRBV30 and TRBJ2-1, with TRBD2 identical over 7 bases. There are 13 residues in the CDR3. Germline loops: CDR1 GTSNPN, CDR2 SVGIG (reference sequence). The ends lost 3 bases at V and 5 bases at J; junction bases unmatched: 4. The CDR3 DNA follows: TGTGCCTGGAGCGGACTAGGGAACAATGAGCAGTTCTTC. This sequence encodes CAWSGLGNNEQFF.

The chain employs TRBV27 and TRBJ1-3; D is perhaps TRBD1 (6 bases). CDR1 is MNHEY, CDR2 SMNVEV, per germline (reference sequence). The V and J ends lost 6 bases and 0 bases respectively, with 18 bases between them. The CDR3 loop spans 17 amino acids. The CDR3 is CASSPGQGPYSGNTIYF. In nucleotides, the CDR3 is TGTGCCAGCAGCCCCGGTCAGGGGCCTTACTCTGGAAACACCATATATTTT.

CDR3 sequence: CASSVLDNEQFF. In nucleotides, the CDR3 is TGTGCCAGCAGCGTGCTAGACAATGAGCAGTTCTTC. V usage is TRBV2 and J usage is TRBJ2-1; D not resolved. The V and J ends lost 6 bases and 5 bases respectively, with 8 bases between them. The CDR3 sequence is 12 residues long. CDR1 SNHLY and CDR2 FYNNEI come from the germline V gene.

The V call is TRBV27, the J call TRBJ2-3; TRBD2 is a possible D gene (6 bases). Germline CDR1 reads MNHEY; CDR2 reads SMNVEV (reference sequence). This CDR3 is 14 amino acids long. V gave up 3 bases and J gave up 2 bases, with 9 bases separating them. CDR3 nucleotides: TGTGCCAGCAGTTTCGGGGGATACACAGATACGCAGTATTTT. This gives the protein CASSFGGYTDTQYF.

The chain recombines TRBV3-1 (or the pseudogene TRBV3-2) with TRBJ2-7, with unresolved D. Germline V gene sequence: CDR1 LGHDT, CDR2 YNNKEL (reference sequence). This CDR3 is 13 amino acids long. With 1 base removed from V and 3 bases from J, the gap between germline ends came to 7 bases. CDR3 sequence: CASSQGHLYEQYF. Written as DNA, the CDR3 is TGTGCCAGCAGCCAAGGACACCTCTACGAGCAGTACTTC.

The chain combines TRBV24-1 with TRBJ1-2; 7 positions agree with TRBD1. The CDR3 length is 14 residues. The trim removed 2 bases at V and 2 bases at J, leaving 1 base unmatched. CDR1 KGHDR and CDR2 SFDVKD come from the germline V gene. The CDR3 DNA follows: TGTGCCACCAGTGATTGGACAGGCAACTATGGCTACACCTTC. Its protein is CATSDWTGNYGYTF.